This TCR beta chain was found in a study of shared clonotypes between healthy human individuals. Study background: The study enrolled a couple of women and a few men aged 18 to 49.

Assay: immunoSEQ multiplex PCR; the TCRdb copy retains only in-frame clones and omits some. This repertoire shows millions of clones, around 90% found once; its top ten account for 0.14%. Per the germline V gene, CDR1 is LGHNA and CDR2 is YSLEER. This CDR3 has 16 amino acids. The junction had 10 bases not matched to a gene; V was cut back by 3 bases and J by 7 bases. The genes are TRBV4-3 and TRBJ2-2; 8 nucleotides agree with TRBD1. The receptor was derived from a young man in good health. The source material was naive CD4+ T cells sorted from blood. Subset specified: CD45RA+ positively selected. Here the CDR3 reads CASSQVYDRGNGELFF. Here the CDR3 DNA reads TGCGCCAGCAGCCAGGTTTACGACAGGGGTAACGGGGAGCTGTTTTTT.